The 8 T cell receptor beta chains listed next were all sequenced from one sample in a study of CD8 T cells in Susac syndrome. Reverse transcription of roughly 0.5 to 1 ug RNA used random hexamers. TCRdb re-called the immunoSEQ multiplex PCR reads with MiXCR, one entry per CDR3 protein. The sample holds more than 95,000 distinct CDR3 sequences, 85% to 95% seen once. The sequenced sample consisted of CD4+ T cells from PBMCs. The receptors were sampled from a human donor with multiple sclerosis.

A single count supports this clonotype. The chain recombines TRBV30 with TRBJ1-5; D remains unclear. CDR3 length equals 14 residues. Per the germline V gene, CDR1 is GTSNPN and CDR2 is SVGIG (reference sequence). Between the trimmed V and J ends, which lost 3 bases and 6 bases, there was a span of 15 bases. CDR3 region: CAWRLQGLGQPQHF. The CDR3 DNA reads as TGTGCCTGGAGGTTACAAGGGCTCGGTCAGCCCCAGCATTTT.

This clonotype was counted once. The chain joins TRBV30 to TRBJ2-7, with 11 bases that match TRBD2. The V segment lost 2 bases and the J segment 2 bases; nucleotides outside the gene matches: 8. The CDR3 contains 16 residues. The germline V gene encodes CDR1 GTSNPN and CDR2 SVGIG (reference sequence). DNA for the CDR3: TGTGCCTGGAGTTCTCCCGGGACTAGCGGTGCCTACGAGCAGTACTTC. Translated: CAWSSPGTSGAYEQYF.

The genes are TRBV15 and TRBJ1-3; 7 bases are shared with TRBD1. CDR1 is LNHNV, CDR2 YYDKDF, per germline (reference sequence). There are 12 residues in the CDR3. The junction had 3 bases not matched to a gene; V was cut back by 9 bases and J by 4 bases. In DNA, the CDR3 is TGTGCCACGGGACAGACGGGAAACACCATATATTTT. Its protein product is CATGQTGNTIYF.

The chain carries TRBV29-1 and TRBJ2-1; TRBD1 is a possible D gene (5 bases). CDR1 and CDR2 from the germline V gene are SQVTM and ANQGSEA. CDR3 length: 17 amino acids. Trimming took 8 bases from V and 7 from J, leaving 30 bases between them. Written as DNA, the CDR3 is TGCAGCTTAAGGACATCCTCCCTCATGTTCGGTTCAAATGAGCAGTTCTTC. This encodes CSLRTSSLMFGSNEQFF.

This chain uses TRBV5-1 with TRBJ2-2, with D perhaps matching TRBD1 (6 bases). Germline V gene data show CDR1 as SGHRS and CDR2 as YFSETQ. Trimming cost V 3 bases and J 0 bases, with 12 bases left between them. This CDR3 has 16 residues. The DNA for the CDR3 is TGCGCCAGCAGCTCCCGACAGGTTTCGAACACCGGGGAGCTGTTTTTT. Amino acid sequence: CASSSRQVSNTGELFF. The full variable domain, rest sourced from reference TRBV5-1 and TRBJ2-2, is KAGVTQTPRYLIKTRGQQVTLSCSPISGHRSVSWYQQTPGQGLQFLFEYFSETQRNKGNFPGRFSGRQFSNSRSEMNVSTLELGDSALYLCASSSRQVSNTGELFFGEGSRLTVL.

The chain employs TRBV6-5 and TRBJ1-6; tentatively, D is TRBD1 (6 bases). CDR3 size: 15 residues. CDR1 MNHEY and CDR2 SVGAGI come from the germline V gene. V was cut by 6 bases and J by 0 bases, with 9 bases left in between. The CDR3 nucleotides are TGTGCCAGCAGGGCGGACAGCTCCTATAATTCACCCCTCCACTTT. This gives the protein CASRADSSYNSPLHF.

This sequence joins TRBV9 and TRBJ2-3; D is undetermined. Looked up from germline, CDR1 is SGDLS and CDR2 is YYNGEE. CDR3 size: 14 residues. V shed 0 bases and J shed 1 base, with 6 bases lying between them. CDR3 DNA sequence: TGTGCCAGCAGCGTAGGGCACGGCACAGATACGCAGTATTTT. This codes for CASSVGHGTDTQYF.

The chain has TRBV2 and TRBJ1-4; D call uncertain. The CDR3 contains 15 residues. Germline V gives CDR1 SNHLY, CDR2 FYNNEI. The ends were cut back, 6 bases at V and 8 bases at J, with 19 bases in the middle. The CDR3 here is CASSPSGPPGEKLFF. DNA for the CDR3: TGTGCCAGCAGCCCCTCTGGTCCCCCGGGGGAAAAACTGTTTTTT.